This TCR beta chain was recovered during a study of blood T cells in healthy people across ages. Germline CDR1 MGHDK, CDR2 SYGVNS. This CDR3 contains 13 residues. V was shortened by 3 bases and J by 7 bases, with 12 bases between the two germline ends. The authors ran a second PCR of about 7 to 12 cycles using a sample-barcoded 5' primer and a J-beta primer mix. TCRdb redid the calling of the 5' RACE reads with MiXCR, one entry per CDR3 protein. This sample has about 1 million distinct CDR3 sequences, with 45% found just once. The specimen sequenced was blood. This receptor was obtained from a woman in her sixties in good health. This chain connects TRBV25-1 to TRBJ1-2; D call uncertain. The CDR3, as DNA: TGTGCCAGCAGTGATGGACCAGTGACTGGCTACACCTTC. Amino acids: CASSDGPVTGYTF.